This TCR beta chain comes out of a study of blood T cell repertoires in COVID-19. Study-level background: Nucleic acid was either cDNA or gDNA, and it came from T cells, B-cell-depleted T cells, or PBMCs.

This clone has a single count. The CDR3 covers 13 residues. V was pared by 8 bases and J by 8 bases, with 15 bases between. Germline V gives CDR1 MNHEY, CDR2 SVGAGI. Across roughly 25 US areas, participants ranged in age from roughly 18 to 89 years. Donors were grouped by their self-reported clinical history. Generated by immunoSEQ multiplex PCR, the TCRdb table keeps only in-frame clones and is missing some. The table lists 130,000 to 150,000 clones, around 89% of them singletons. The TCR comes from a woman under 40 with acute COVID-19. The chain combines TRBV6-5 with TRBJ1-4; no firm D call. The sample taken for sequencing was PBMCs or T cells enriched from blood (not recorded which). CDR3 residues: CASGPSLKEKLFF. CDR3 nucleotides: TGTGCCAGCGGGCCCTCCTTAAAGGAAAAACTGTTTTTT.